The 26 T cell receptor beta chains in this list originate from one sample, sequenced in a study of a mutant IDH1 vaccine in newly diagnosed glioma. Time point denoted: week 11, during vaccination. Every vaccination contained 300 ug of the mutant IDH1 20-mer peptide and was paired with topical imiquimod. Sequenced by immunoSEQ multiplex PCR; TCRdb stores in-frame clones only, minus some. This sample has over 95,000 clones, with under 90% found just once. These receptors have no identified antigens. The starting material was PBMCs, obtained from a glioma patient whose treatment included an IDH1 peptide vaccine. These receptor sequences come from a woman in her 50s with glioma.

The rearrangement uses TRBV29-1 and TRBJ2-3, with TRBD2 matching 13 bases. This CDR3 has 18 residues. V lost 1 base and J lost 2; bases outside the gene matches: 9. CDR1 and CDR2 from the germline V gene are SQVTM and ANQGSEA. This chain's CDR3 is CSVEGLGLAGVNTDTQYF. The DNA of the CDR3 is TGCAGCGTTGAAGGGCTCGGACTAGCGGGAGTGAACACAGATACGCAGTATTTT.

The chain is built from TRBV7-9 and TRBJ1-5; possibly TRBD1 for D (5 bases). Trimming pared 5 bases from V and 5 bases from J, leaving 10 bases between. Germline-derived CDR1 and CDR2 are SEHNR and FQNEAQ (reference sequence). The CDR3 spans 13 residues. CDR3 region: CASSMGGDQPQHF. The CDR3 nucleotides read TGTGCCAGCAGCATGGGGGGGGATCAGCCCCAGCATTTT. The full variable domain, its missing parts supplied by reference TRBV7-9 and TRBJ1-5, is DTGVSQNPRHKITKRGQNVTFRCDPISEHNRLYWYRQTLGQGPEFLTYFQNEAQLEKSRLLSDRFSAERPKGSFSTLEIQRTEQGDSAMYLCASSMGGDQPQHFGDGTRLSIL.

The chain links TRBV28 to TRBJ2-7, with D unclear. The CDR3 is made up of 13 amino acids. The ends were cut back, 2 bases at V and 2 bases at J, with 7 bases in the middle. Germline CDR1 reads MDHEN; CDR2 reads SYDVKM. This CDR3 is CASSLGVTYEQYF. The CDR3 DNA reads as TGTGCCAGCAGTTTAGGGGTAACCTACGAGCAGTACTTC.

J is TRBJ1-2 and V is TRBV28; no reliable D call. In germline, CDR1 is MDHEN, CDR2 SYDVKM. CDR3 length equals 16 residues. The V gene lost 5 bases and the J gene lost 8 bases, with 24 bases spanning the gap. The DNA of the CDR3 is TGTGCCAGCAGTCCTGCCGGCCTCGCATCCAAGGAAGGCTACACCTTC. Its protein is CASSPAGLASKEGYTF.

This chain links TRBV9 with TRBJ2-7, with a weak D call TRBD2 (5 bases). In germline, CDR1 is SGDLS, CDR2 YYNGEE. V was trimmed by 4 bases and J by 3 bases, leaving 14 bases between them. The CDR3 runs to 14 residues. CDR3 residues: CASSPGSPGYEQYF. Written as DNA, the CDR3 is TGTGCCAGCAGCCCGGGATCCCCTGGCTACGAGCAGTACTTC.

The J gene is TRBJ2-2, the V gene TRBV6-6; D possibly corresponds to TRBD2 (6 bases). The V gene's germline CDR1 is MNHNY and CDR2 SVGAGI (reference sequence). The length of the CDR3 is 12 residues. With 8 bases removed from V and 3 bases from J, the gap between germline ends came to 7 bases. CDR3 bases: TGTGCCAGCCCGGGGGACACCGGGGAGCTGTTTTTT. This sequence encodes CASPGDTGELFF.

This clone was picked up one time. The chain couples TRBV6-1 to TRBJ2-2; D possibly corresponds to TRBD1 (5 bases). Trimming pared 2 bases from V and 7 bases from J, leaving 17 bases between. Looked up from germline, CDR1 is MNHNS and CDR2 is SASEGT. This CDR3 has 16 amino acids. CDR3 bases: TGTGCCAGCAGTGAAATTCTATGGACACTGGACGGGGAGCTGTTTTTT. The encoded protein is CASSEILWTLDGELFF.

The rearrangement uses TRBV9 and TRBJ2-7; D not certain. CDR3 size: 14 residues. The germline gives CDR1 SGDLS, CDR2 YYNGEE. V lost 0 bases to trimming and J lost 1 base, with 8 bases between them. CDR3 region: CASSVAANSYEQYF. CDR3 sequence (DNA): TGTGCCAGCAGCGTAGCGGCCAATTCCTACGAGCAGTACTTC.

The V and J genes are TRBV30 and TRBJ2-5; 7 bases are a match to TRBD1. Germline assignment: CDR1 GTSNPN and CDR2 SVGIG (reference sequence). With V trimmed by 0 bases and J by 1 base, 5 bases remained unmatched. The CDR3 sequence is 15 residues long. CDR3 in DNA: TGTGCCTGGAGTGTACAGGGGATCCTCCAAGAGACCCAGTACTTC. Translating it yields CAWSVQGILQETQYF.

A single count supports this clone. The V call is TRBV6-6, the J call TRBJ1-2; TRBD1 might be the D (5 bases). The V and J ends lost 5 bases and 3 bases respectively, with 16 bases between them. CDR3 size: 15 residues. In germline, CDR1 is MNHNY, CDR2 SVGAGI (reference sequence). The CDR3 bases are TGTGCCAGCAGTCCACAAGGGGCGCCATACTATGGCTACACCTTC. Protein: CASSPQGAPYYGYTF.

V and J are TRBV5-4 and TRBJ1-1; 10 bases are a match to TRBD1. Per the germline V gene, CDR1 is SGHNT and CDR2 is YYREEE (reference sequence). With V trimmed by 4 bases and J by 2 bases, 8 bases remained unmatched. The CDR3 covers 16 residues. Here the CDR3 DNA reads TGTGCCAGCAGCCTTGGGGGGACAGGGGTAAACACTGAAGCTTTCTTT. Its protein is CASSLGGTGVNTEAFF.

The V gene is TRBV2, the J gene TRBJ2-1, with a weak D call TRBD2 (5 bases). The V end lost 6 bases, the J end lost 4 bases, and 16 bases lay between the germline ends. This CDR3 comprises 15 residues. From germline, CDR1 is SNHLY and CDR2 FYNNEI. The CDR3 loop reads CASRRTETSYNEQFF. In DNA, the CDR3 is TGTGCCAGCAGGCGGACTGAAACCTCTTACAATGAGCAGTTCTTC.

The CDR3 sequence is CASSSSDRAYGYTF. For the CDR3, the DNA is TGTGCCAGCAGTTCGTCTGACAGGGCCTATGGCTACACCTTC. The V call is TRBV28, the J call TRBJ1-2; the match to TRBD1 covers 7 bases. Germline assignment: CDR1 MDHEN and CDR2 SYDVKM. This CDR3 is built from 14 residues. The trim removed 4 bases at V and 4 bases at J, leaving 6 bases unmatched.

The chain joins TRBV29-1 to TRBJ2-1; D gene unclear. The germline gives CDR1 SQVTM, CDR2 ANQGSEA. This CDR3 contains 13 residues. V was cut by 4 bases and J by 0 bases, with 7 bases left in between. Here the CDR3 reads CSVGRSSYNEQFF. The DNA for the CDR3 is TGCAGCGTTGGTCGAAGCTCCTACAATGAGCAGTTCTTC.

The chain uses TRBV4-1 and TRBJ1-5, with a weak D call TRBD1 (5 bases). V was cut by 0 bases and J by 8 bases, with 14 bases left in between. CDR1 and CDR2 from the germline V gene are MGHRA and YSYEKL. The CDR3 sequence is 15 residues long. The CDR3 spells CASSQEDGAGKPQHF. The CDR3 nucleotides read TGCGCCAGCAGCCAAGAAGACGGGGCAGGGAAGCCCCAGCATTTT.

This clone was recorded only once. DNA of the CDR3: TGCGCCAGCAGCCCGACACACGATCGACAGGGCGATCAGCCCCAGCATTTT. It is translated as CASSPTHDRQGDQPQHF. The chain joins TRBV4-1 to TRBJ1-5, with 7 bases that match TRBD1. This CDR3 contains 17 residues. V lost 4 bases, J lost 5 bases, and 14 bases stayed unmatched. Per germline, CDR1 MGHRA and CDR2 YSYEKL.

The rearrangement joins TRBV7-2 to TRBJ1-5, with D unclear. The CDR3 has 14 residues. CDR1 and CDR2 from the germline V gene are SGHTA and FQGNSA. The V and J ends lost 2 bases and 2 bases respectively, with 7 bases between them. The CDR3 coding sequence is TGTGCCAGCAGCTTAACGTTCCGCAATCAGCCCCAGCATTTT. Translated: CASSLTFRNQPQHF.

The chain links TRBV27 to TRBJ2-7, with 11 bases aligning to TRBD2. Trimming cost V 5 bases and J 2 bases; bases outside gene matches: 11. Germline lookup yields CDR1 MNHEY and CDR2 SMNVEV (reference sequence). The length of the CDR3 is 17 residues. The CDR3 loop reads CASSATPLAGATYEQYF. Here the CDR3 DNA reads TGTGCCAGCAGTGCGACCCCACTAGCGGGAGCTACCTACGAGCAGTACTTC.

In its sample, this clone was seen a few times. This chain connects TRBV19 to TRBJ2-7; TRBD2 agrees at 7 bases. Trimming at V came to 3 bases and at J to 2 bases, leaving 4 bases not matched to a gene. The CDR3 sequence is 14 residues long. Per germline, CDR1 LNHDA and CDR2 SQIVND (reference sequence). The CDR3, as DNA: TGTGCCAGTAGTATGAGGGAGGGCCCCTACGAGCAGTACTTC. Translated, it gives CASSMREGPYEQYF.

The gene calls are TRBV2 and TRBJ1-4; D not resolved. CDR3 length: 11 residues. The V end lost 6 bases, the J end lost 4 bases, and 3 bases lay between the germline ends. The germline CDR1 and CDR2 sequences are SNHLY and FYNNEI. The CDR3 region has the DNA TGTGCCAGCAGATATAATGAAAAACTGTTTTTT. It encodes CASRYNEKLFF.

V usage is TRBV19 and J usage is TRBJ1-3; 7 bases are shared with TRBD1. V gave up 7 bases and J gave up 0 bases; unmatched junction bases: 9. The CDR3 totals 16 residues. The germline CDR1 and CDR2 sequences are LNHDA and SQIVND (reference sequence). CDR3 nucleotide sequence: TGTGCCAGTAAAAGGGGGGACAGCAACTCTGGAAACACCATATATTTT. Translated, it gives CASKRGDSNSGNTIYF. The complete variable domain, with remaining parts taken from reference TRBV19 and TRBJ1-3, reads DGGITQSPKYLFRKEGQNVTLSCEQNLNHDAMYWYRQDPGQGLRLIYYSQIVNDFQKGDIAEGYSVSREKKESFPLTVTSAQKNPTAFYLCASKRGDSNSGNTIYFGEGSWLTVV.

The chain carries TRBV5-1 and TRBJ2-7; TRBD1 aligns across 12 bases. Germline values: CDR1 SGHRS, CDR2 YFSETQ. V was pared by 3 bases and J by 7 bases, with 11 bases of the junction left unmatched. The CDR3 totals 16 residues. The CDR3 spells CASSWGQGAEGGEQYF. CDR3 DNA: TGCGCCAGCAGCTGGGGACAGGGGGCAGAGGGCGGGGAGCAGTACTTC.

V is TRBV9 and J is TRBJ1-4; TRBD1 might be the D (6 bases). The CDR3 is 15 residues long. V was pared by 4 bases and J by 7 bases, with 17 bases between. Germline V gene data show CDR1 as SGDLS and CDR2 as YYNGEE. The CDR3 protein is CASSPSGARGEKLFF. CDR3 nucleotide sequence: TGTGCCAGCAGCCCTTCCGGGGCCAGGGGTGAAAAACTGTTTTTT.

The rearrangement joins TRBV7-9 to TRBJ2-7; TRBD2 aligns across 7 bases. This CDR3 spans 15 amino acids. The trim removed 11 bases at V and 6 bases at J, leaving 19 bases unmatched. Germline assignment: CDR1 SEHNR and CDR2 FQNEAQ (reference sequence). DNA of the CDR3: TGTGCCGTCCCCCTAAGGGGTAGCGGGCCGGGCGAGCAGTACTTC. Protein sequence: CAVPLRGSGPGEQYF.

The chain combines TRBV6-6 with TRBJ2-1, with TRBD2 matching 7 bases. The V gene's germline CDR1 is MNHNY and CDR2 SVGAGI (reference sequence). CDR3 size: 15 residues. Trimming took 5 bases from V and 2 from J; bases not matched to a gene: 6. The CDR3 loop is CASSVLGLTYNEQFF. The CDR3 DNA reads as TGTGCCAGCAGTGTCCTGGGACTAACCTACAATGAGCAGTTCTTC.

The rearrangement uses TRBV7-9 and TRBJ1-4, with D possibly TRBD1 on 5 matching bases. The CDR3 is 18 residues long. V was trimmed by 2 bases and J by 8 bases, leaving 24 bases between them. CDR1 SEHNR and CDR2 FQNEAQ come from the germline V gene (reference sequence). The CDR3 protein is CASSLPIGRGFGSEKLFF. In DNA, the CDR3 is TGTGCCAGCAGCTTACCTATAGGGAGGGGATTCGGCAGCGAAAAACTGTTTTTT.